A selection of T cell receptor beta chains follows, all from one sample in a study of T-cell reconstitution after alpha-beta-depleted transplantation in children. TCRdb re-derived calls from the PCR reads in MiXCR, one entry per CDR3 protein. This table holds 600,000 to 700,000 distinct CDR3 sequences, 16% found once. The material sequenced was PBMCs from the stem cell graft donor, taken from the stem cell graft. The receptors come from a human donor who donated a stem cell graft to a child with acute myeloid leukemia. Both conserved end residues are part of each CDR3. A D gene is named only where the DNA matches it firmly. Part of the rows lack a size; the others show once, few, many or a class for expanded clones.

j_gene	d_gene	len	v_gene	abundance	CDR3nt	CDR3aa
TRBJ2-1	.	15	TRBV28	many	TGTGCCAGCACCACCCTTGTCAGGGAGAACAATGAGCAGTTCTTC	CASTTLVRENNEQFF
TRBJ2-2	.	13	TRBV6-1	many	TGTGCCAGCAGTCATTCAGCCACCGGGGAGCTGTTTTTT	CASSHSATGELFF
TRBJ2-1	TRBD1	17	TRBV9	many	TGTGCCAGCAGCAAGACAGGGGGCAGAAGCTCCTACAATGAGCAGTTCTTC	CASSKTGGRSSYNEQFF
TRBJ2-1	.	11	TRBV7-9	.	TGTGCCAGCAGGGGACGTGTTGAGCAGTTCTTC	CASRGRVEQFF
TRBJ1-1	TRBD1	16	TRBV24-1	few	TGTGCCACCAGTGGTCCATCCCATACAGGGGGCACTGAAGCTTTCTTT	CATSGPSHTGGTEAFF
TRBJ2-1	.	14	TRBV29-1	many	TGCAGCGCCAAAGATCCGATCTCCTACAATGAGCAGTTCTTC	CSAKDPISYNEQFF
TRBJ2-5	.	14	TRBV10-3	many	TGTGCCATCAGTGAACACCTTGGGGAAGAGACCCAGTACTTC	CAISEHLGEETQYF
TRBJ1-1	TRBD1	16	TRBV5-6	few	TGTGCCAGCAGCCCAGCTACAGGGGGATGGAGGACTGAAGCTTTCTTT	CASSPATGGWRTEAFF
TRBJ2-1	TRBD2	15	TRBV5-5	few	TGTGCCAGCAGCAGGGGACTAGCGGGAGGCCCAGAGCAGTTCTTC	CASSRGLAGGPEQFF
TRBJ2-5	TRBD2	15	TRBV12-3/TRBV12-4	many	TGTGCCAGCAGTTTTCTAGCGGGGGGCCAAGAGACCCAGTACTTC	CASSFLAGGQETQYF
TRBJ1-2	TRBD1	18	TRBV7-3	few	TGTGCCAGCAGCCCAAGACCGGGACAGGGCACGTTAAACTATGGCTACACCTTC	CASSPRPGQGTLNYGYTF
TRBJ2-1	.	13	TRBV18	.	TGTGCCAGCTCACCACCTGAAGGCGGGGAGCAGTTCTTC	CASSPPEGGEQFF
TRBJ2-6	TRBD1	19	TRBV11-2	.	TGTGCCAGCAGCTTAGTTCCCGGACAGGGAACCTCTGGGGCCAACGTCCTGACTTTC	CASSLVPGQGTSGANVLTF
TRBJ1-1	TRBD1	14	TRBV5-1	once	TGCGCCAGCAGCTTTCGGACAGGGGGCAGTGAAGCTTTCTTT	CASSFRTGGSEAFF
TRBJ2-2	TRBD2	18	TRBV5-1	few	TGCGCCAGCAGTTCCTGGGGGACTAGCTCAGCGACAACCGGGGAGCTGTTTTTT	CASSSWGTSSATTGELFF
TRBJ1-1	.	12	TRBV20-1	.	TGCAGTGCTAGAGCTTCCTACACTGAAGCTTTCTTT	CSARASYTEAFF
TRBJ2-5	.	13	TRBV5-6	many	TGTGCCAGCAGCTTACGGGGTAGCGAGACCCAGTACTTC	CASSLRGSETQYF
TRBJ2-2	.	14	TRBV2	.	TGTGCCAGCAGTGAATGGGGGTGGACCGGGGAGCTGTTTTTT	CASSEWGWTGELFF
TRBJ2-5	TRBD1	16	TRBV20-1	many	TGCAGTGCAATGACCCGACAGGGACGTAGAGGAGAGACCCAGTACTTC	CSAMTRQGRRGETQYF
TRBJ1-2	.	13	TRBV12-3/TRBV12-4	few	TGTGCCAGCACGTCCTCCTCCCCAATAGGCTACACCTTC	CASTSSSPIGYTF
TRBJ2-1	TRBD2	16	TRBV20-1	many	TGCAGTGCTTCACAACTAGCGGTGCACTCCTACAATGAGCAGTTCTTC	CSASQLAVHSYNEQFF
TRBJ1-6	.	17	TRBV20-1	.	TGCAGTGCTAGACTACAGGTCCCTGTCCCCGAGAATTCACCCCTCCACTTT	CSARLQVPVPENSPLHF
TRBJ2-3	TRBD2	17	TRBV18	.	TGTGCCAGCTCACCCCAGCGGGGTACGGAAGGCACAGATACGCAGTATTTT	CASSPQRGTEGTDTQYF
TRBJ2-7	.	14	TRBV20-1	many	TGCAGTGCTAGTGGTTATTTCTATCCCGACGAGCAGTACTTC	CSASGYFYPDEQYF
TRBJ2-7	.	13	TRBV12-3/TRBV12-4	few	TGTGCCAGCAGTCCCACAGGGAGAGGCGAGCAGTACTTC	CASSPTGRGEQYF
TRBJ1-3	.	12	TRBV19	few	TGTGCCAGTACCAACTCTGGAAACACCATATATTTT	CASTNSGNTIYF
TRBJ2-1	TRBD1	15	TRBV20-1	many	TGCAGTGCTATTGTCCCGGGACAGACCTACAATGAGCAGTTCTTC	CSAIVPGQTYNEQFF